This record covers a single T cell receptor beta chain. Its antigen remains unknown. This record belongs to a study of T cell repertoires in cytomegalovirus infection. For the study at large: Both recently identified HLA-C-restricted and well-studied HLA-B-restricted CMV epitopes were used in the study.

TCRdb re-called the reads with MiXCR, one entry per CDR3 protein. The sample lists about 220,000 distinct CDR3 sequences; about 39% were seen once. Trimming cost V 6 bases and J 4 bases; bases outside gene matches: 11. This CDR3 region has 16 residues. Germline V gene lookup returns CDR1 MNHEY and CDR2 SMNVEV (reference sequence). The sample here was CD8+ T cells from cultured PBMCs, taken from culture after CMV antigen stimulation. The receptor comes from a human donor in good health (CMV status not recorded). Some clones in this sample may be carry-over from other donors' samples. The chain has TRBV27 and TRBJ2-5, with 10 bases matching TRBD2. CDR3 sequence (DNA): TGTGCCAGCAGCAACCAAGCGGGGGGGCCGATAGAGACCCAGTACTTC. Translation: CASSNQAGGPIETQYF.